The T cell receptor (beta chain) under discussion was sequenced for a study of PD-L1 blockade in urothelial cancer. About the research overall: Male patients with bladder-origin urothelial cancer numbered about 90% of the 29. Blood analysis was done at 3 weeks (second dose) and 6 weeks after treatment began. Study findings and constraints: In blood sampled pretreatment, TCR clonality below the median predicted better survival.

Time point described: peripheral blood 6 weeks after treatment start. Samples were collected from each patient before treatment and during treatment. Each patient gave between 1 and 8 of them in total. CDR1 and CDR2 from the germline V gene are SQVTM and ANQGSEA. This CDR3 has 15 amino acids. With 7 bases removed from V and 4 bases from J, the gap between germline ends came to 22 bases. The protocol was immunoSEQ multiplex PCR, while the TCRdb copy is restricted to in-frame clones and leaves out a portion. The data contain around 110,000 clones, around 90% of them singletons. This clone rates as medium-sized. Its antigen is still unknown.

The chain employs TRBV29-1 and TRBJ1-2, with D hard to call. Sequenced material: PBMCs, taken around atezolizumab (anti-PD-L1) treatment. The clonotype was recovered from a man in his 60s with urothelial cancer. CDR3 residues: CSALKWEKEGYGYTF. CDR3 nucleotide sequence: TGCAGCGCCCTGAAGTGGGAAAAAGAGGGCTATGGCTACACCTTC.